The next 12 T cell receptor beta chains were all read from a single sample in a study of blood T cell repertoires in COVID-19 (dated by TCRdb to 2019 to 2021). Library creation used the immunoSEQ multiplex PCR assay. TCRdb stores this immuneACCESS table with in-frame sequences only. Part of the clones is absent; in the studies checked, under half of the shortfall reflects unresolved V genes, and no reason is known for the rest. The sample records roughly 97,000 clones, roughly nine tenths of which are singletons. Around 5.5% of the sample is held by the ten biggest clonotypes. Sequences were obtained from peripheral blood. These receptors all stem from a human donor in a cohort sampled during active COVID-19.

The chain links TRBV5-6 to TRBJ1-4, with a possible D match to TRBD1 (6 bases). The CDR3 is made up of 14 amino acids. CDR1 is SGHDT, CDR2 YYEEEE, per germline. V gave up 2 bases and J gave up 9 bases, with 14 bases separating them. CDR3 loop: CASSFRTAGKKLFF. The CDR3, as DNA: TGTGCCAGCAGCTTTAGGACAGCTGGTAAAAAACTGTTTTTT.

This clone occurred a few times. The V call is TRBV5-1, the J call TRBJ2-7; D is possibly TRBD1 (5 bases). Trimming took off 4 bases at V and 0 bases at J, with 11 bases between the two ends. The CDR3 spans 14 residues. Per germline, CDR1 SGHRS and CDR2 YFSETQ. CDR3 sequence: CASSTTASSYEQYF. DNA for the CDR3: TGCGCCAGCAGCACGACAGCTTCCTCCTACGAGCAGTACTTC.

V gene TRBV19 combines with J gene TRBJ2-7; 8 bases are shared with TRBD1. Germline CDR1 and CDR2: LNHDA and SQIVND (reference sequence). The CDR3 has 16 amino acids. The V segment lost 5 bases and the J segment 0 bases; nucleotides outside the gene matches: 9. The CDR3 sequence is CASSASGTGVSYEQYF. In DNA form, the CDR3 reads TGTGCCAGTAGTGCGTCCGGGACAGGCGTCTCCTACGAGCAGTACTTC.

The V gene is TRBV28, the J gene TRBJ1-2; no clear D gene. The V end lost 2 bases, the J end lost 2 bases, and 12 bases lay between the germline ends. This CDR3 spans 15 amino acids. In germline, CDR1 is MDHEN, CDR2 SYDVKM. The CDR3 region is CASSLILEENYGYTF. For the CDR3, the DNA is TGTGCCAGCAGTTTAATATTGGAGGAAAACTATGGCTACACCTTC.

Only one count was recorded for this clone. The chain has TRBV28 and TRBJ2-7, with TRBD2 matching over 7 bases. Unmatched junction bases numbered 7, after V lost 3 bases and J lost 5 bases. The germline V gene encodes CDR1 MDHEN and CDR2 SYDVKM. The CDR3 extends over 14 amino acids. This chain's CDR3 is CASSFVGGHHEQYF. DNA of the CDR3: TGTGCCAGCAGTTTTGTGGGAGGGCACCACGAGCAGTACTTC.

The chain couples TRBV19 to TRBJ2-1; D ambiguous. The CDR3 spans 13 residues. Germline V gene lookup returns CDR1 LNHDA and CDR2 SQIVND (reference sequence). Trimming cost V 3 bases and J 2 bases, with 5 bases left between them. CDR3 nucleotides: TGTGCCAGTAGTATCGAGGCCTACAATGAGCAGTTCTTC. This encodes CASSIEAYNEQFF.

V gene TRBV29-1 combines with J gene TRBJ1-2; 11 bases align to TRBD1. V trimming: 5 bases; J trimming: 4 bases; junction bases outside the gene matches: 9. CDR3 length: 15 amino acids. Germline-derived CDR1 and CDR2 are SQVTM and ANQGSEA. The CDR3 nucleotides are TGCAGCGTTAGCCCGGACAGGGGGCGGGCCTATGGCTACACCTTC. Residues: CSVSPDRGRAYGYTF.

This chain joins TRBV6-2 or TRBV6-3 and TRBJ2-5; D perhaps matches TRBD1 (6 bases). The length of the CDR3 is 12 residues. V dropped 0 bases and J dropped 7 bases, with 6 bases sitting between them. From germline, CDR1 is MNHEY and CDR2 SVGEGT. The DNA for the CDR3 is TGTGCCAGCAGTTACTCGACAGGGACCCAGTACTTC. As protein: CASSYSTGTQYF.

The chain has TRBV2 and TRBJ2-1; D perhaps matches TRBD2 (7 bases). Trimming left V 2 bases short and J 8 bases short, with 16 bases between. The germline V gene encodes CDR1 SNHLY and CDR2 FYNNEI. This CDR3 is built from 15 residues. The CDR3 sequence: CASSERGRAQDEQFF. The CDR3 bases are TGTGCCAGCAGTGAAAGGGGGAGGGCTCAGGATGAGCAGTTCTTC.

V gene TRBV5-8 combines with J gene TRBJ2-7; 12 bases map to TRBD1. The trim removed 3 bases at V and 5 bases at J, leaving 6 bases unmatched. CDR1 is SGHTS and CDR2 is YDEGEE in the germline V gene. CDR3 length: 15 amino acids. The CDR3 loop reads CASSSSGTGGHEQYF. The CDR3, as DNA: TGTGCCAGCAGCTCCTCCGGGACAGGGGGCCACGAGCAGTACTTC.

The V gene is TRBV13, the J gene TRBJ1-2; a weak D match, TRBD1 (6 bases). This CDR3 comprises 14 residues. V gave up 5 bases and J gave up 5 bases, with 15 bases separating them. CDR1 and CDR2 from the germline V gene are PRHDT and FYEKMQ (reference sequence). The CDR3 region has the DNA TGTGCCAGCAGCCGAACAGGGTACACTTATGGCTACACCTTC. Translated, it gives CASSRTGYTYGYTF.

This rearrangement joins TRBV9 to TRBJ2-1, with D maybe TRBD2 (5 bases). Germline CDR1 and CDR2: SGDLS and YYNGEE. The CDR3 contains 16 residues. V was cut by 0 bases and J by 4 bases, with 14 bases left in between. CDR3: CASSVAGKFGYNEQFF. CDR3 nucleotide sequence: TGTGCCAGCAGCGTAGCCGGGAAGTTCGGATACAATGAGCAGTTCTTC.